The 14 T cell receptor beta chains presented below share a single source sample, sequenced in a study of T cell responses to AZD1222 COVID-19 vaccine. The repertoire was sequenced with immunoSEQ multiplex PCR; TCRdb's copy has only in-frame clones and lacks some. The sample consists of 160,000 or so clones, approximately 90% of them appearing once. The sequences come from peripheral blood, collected on day 0 of AZD1222 vaccination. The receptors were sampled from an adult in good health.

This clone has only one observation. The V gene is TRBV13, the J gene TRBJ1-3, with no clear D. Deletions cut 3 bases from V and 2 bases from J, with 2 bases between. This CDR3 has 12 amino acids. CDR1 and CDR2 from the germline V gene are PRHDT and FYEKMQ (reference sequence). CDR3 residues: CASSLTGNTIYF. The DNA for the CDR3 is TGTGCCAGCAGCTTGACTGGAAACACCATATATTTT.

The chain is built from TRBV19 and TRBJ1-5; D might be TRBD1 (5 bases). V dropped 9 bases and J dropped 2 bases, with 20 bases sitting between them. The germline V gene has CDR1 LNHDA and CDR2 SQIVND (reference sequence). The CDR3 is made up of 16 amino acids. This chain's CDR3 is CASNTGGAGGNQPQHF. The CDR3 DNA sequence: TGTGCCAGCAACACGGGAGGTGCGGGGGGCAATCAGCCCCAGCATTTT.

The V and J genes are TRBV4-3 and TRBJ2-1; 7 bases agree with TRBD1. The V and J ends lost 4 bases and 1 base, in that order; junction bases with no gene match: 1. The CDR3 length is 14 residues. Germline V gene lookup returns CDR1 LGHNA and CDR2 YSLEER. The CDR3: CASSPGQSYNEQFF. CDR3 bases: TGCGCCAGCAGCCCGGGACAGTCCTACAATGAGCAGTTCTTC.

The chain links TRBV7-9 to TRBJ1-2; 8 bases are a match to TRBD1. Germline CDR1 reads SEHNR; CDR2 reads FQNEAQ (reference sequence). This CDR3 region has 15 residues. V dropped 1 base and J dropped 6; count of bases not matched to a gene: 7. The CDR3 bases are TGTGCCAGCAGCTTAGGGACAGGGATAACCGATGGCTACACCTTC. This encodes CASSLGTGITDGYTF.

The CDR3: CASILLAGGLNEQFF. The DNA of the CDR3 is TGTGCCAGCATTCTACTAGCGGGGGGTTTGAATGAGCAGTTCTTC. V usage is TRBV2 and J usage is TRBJ2-1; TRBD2 matches at 12 bases. The trim removed 7 bases at V and 7 bases at J, leaving 8 bases unmatched. This CDR3 comprises 15 residues. The germline CDR1 and CDR2 sequences are SNHLY and FYNNEI.

The chain uses TRBV5-1 and TRBJ2-7; no clear D. Trimming left V 0 bases short and J 2 bases short, with 9 bases between. Germline V lookup: CDR1 SGHRS, CDR2 YFSETQ. The CDR3 is 14 residues long. CDR3 sequence: CASSLVAEAYEQYF. The CDR3 nucleotides are TGCGCCAGCAGCTTGGTGGCAGAAGCCTACGAGCAGTACTTC. The entire variable domain, with the rest obtained from reference TRBV5-1 and TRBJ2-7, is as follows: KAGVTQTPRYLIKTRGQQVTLSCSPISGHRSVSWYQQTPGQGLQFLFEYFSETQRNKGNFPGRFSGRQFSNSRSEMNVSTLELGDSALYLCASSLVAEAYEQYFGPGTRLTVT.

This chain links TRBV4-2 with TRBJ2-6; D not certain. Per the germline V gene, CDR1 is LGHNA and CDR2 is YNFKEQ. This CDR3 contains 16 residues. The V end lost 1 base, the J end lost 0 bases, and 7 bases lay between the germline ends. CDR3 in DNA: TGTGCCAGCAGCCAAGGCGGAAGCTCTGGGGCCAACGTCCTGACTTTC. Residues: CASSQGGSSGANVLTF.

The V gene is TRBV7-8, the J gene TRBJ1-1; D uncertain. This CDR3 region has 13 residues. V lost 1 base and J 1 base, leaving 4 bases between the germline ends. Germline V gives CDR1 SGHVS, CDR2 FQNEAQ. The CDR3 here is CASSLVANTEAFF. Written as DNA, the CDR3 is TGTGCCAGCAGCTTAGTTGCGAACACTGAAGCTTTCTTT.

This chain connects TRBV3-1 (or the pseudogene TRBV3-2) to TRBJ1-3, with D perhaps matching TRBD1 (5 bases). The germline V gene has CDR1 LGHDT and CDR2 YNNKEL (reference sequence). V dropped 3 bases and J dropped 2 bases, with 11 bases sitting between them. The CDR3 sequence is 15 residues long. The DNA of the CDR3 is TGTGCCAGCAGCCAGTCGGGGGTAACTGGAAACACCATATATTTT. Its translation: CASSQSGVTGNTIYF.

This clone has a single count. The V call is TRBV2, the J call TRBJ2-3; D assignment may be TRBD1 or TRBD2 (5 bases each). Trimming cost V 6 bases and J 2 bases, with 9 bases left between them. This CDR3 contains 13 residues. CDR1 and CDR2 (germline): SNHLY, FYNNEI. CDR3 DNA: TGTGCCAGCAGCTTCGGGACCACAGATACGCAGTATTTT. Protein sequence: CASSFGTTDTQYF.

The V and J genes are TRBV7-2 and TRBJ2-3; a weak D match, TRBD2 (6 bases). V lost 5 bases to trimming and J lost 0 bases, with 12 bases between them. CDR3 length: 15 amino acids. The germline gives CDR1 SGHTA, CDR2 FQGNSA. CDR3 in DNA: TGTGCCAGCAGCATAAGGAGGGACAGCACAGATACGCAGTATTTT. Translation gives CASSIRRDSTDTQYF.

The genes are TRBV5-1 and TRBJ1-2, with 7 bases matching TRBD1. CDR3 length equals 14 residues. The trim removed 4 bases at V and 0 bases at J, leaving 3 bases unmatched. Germline lookup yields CDR1 SGHRS and CDR2 YFSETQ. The CDR3 nucleotides are TGCGCCAGCAGCCCGGGACAGCCTAACTATGGCTACACCTTC. It yields the protein CASSPGQPNYGYTF.

The genes are TRBV3-1 (or the pseudogene TRBV3-2) and TRBJ2-5; perhaps TRBD1 as D (5 bases). V gave up 3 bases and J gave up 3 bases, with 11 bases separating them. Germline CDR1 reads LGHDT; CDR2 reads YNNKEL (reference sequence). The CDR3 loop spans 14 amino acids. Here the CDR3 DNA reads TGTGCCAGCAGCCATTGGGCAGGGAAAGAGACCCAGTACTTC. Translated: CASSHWAGKETQYF.

V gene TRBV5-1 combines with J gene TRBJ1-2; no reliable D call. From germline, CDR1 is SGHRS and CDR2 YFSETQ. The CDR3 consists of 17 residues. The ends were cut back, 0 bases at V and 6 bases at J, with 21 bases in the middle. CDR3 in DNA: TGCGCCAGCAGCTTGGCCTCGAGCGTGGAGCCTAGGCATGGCTACACCTTC. As protein: CASSLASSVEPRHGYTF.